This T cell receptor beta chain was sequenced during a study of blood T cell repertoires in COVID-19. Study information: The United States, Italy and Spain supplied acute and convalescent COVID-19 samples. From T cells, B-cell-depleted T cells, or PBMCs came the material, which was cDNA or gDNA.

Germline CDR1 SGHDN, CDR2 FVKESK. The length of the CDR3 is 14 residues. The germline V and J ends were trimmed by 0 bases and 6 bases, with 11 bases remaining between them. TCRdb's table, derived via immunoSEQ multiplex PCR, lists solely in-frame clones and lacks some. The sample has 100,000 to 150,000 clones, about 83% seen once. This clonotype was obtained from a human donor in a cohort sampled during active COVID-19. The chain carries TRBV14 and TRBJ1-1; D gene ambiguous. The sample consisted of peripheral blood. CDR3 DNA: TGTGCCAGCAGCCAAGATCTGAGGAGAGCTGAAGCTTTCTTT. Translated, it gives CASSQDLRRAEAFF.